Listed below are T cell receptor beta chains from one sample, sequenced in a study of blood T cell repertoires in COVID-19. Some clones are missing from TCRdb's copy, which holds only in-frame ones; the method was immunoSEQ multiplex PCR. The sample holds about 150,000 clones, roughly 86% seen once. Material: peripheral blood. These receptors came from a man in his sixties with COVID-19, enrolled during active disease. Each CDR3 is given with its conserved first and last residue. Each record gives: CDR3 protein, CDR3 DNA, D gene, J gene, clone size, V gene. The D gene is left open where the match is weak. For some rows the clone size is stated as once, few or many, or as a class when expanded; others skip it.

CASSPGQGAWNEQFF,TGTGCCAGCAGCCCCGGACAGGGGGCTTGGAATGAGCAGTTCTTC,TRBD1,TRBJ2-1,few,TRBV9
CASSRQGPTGELFF,TGTGCCAGCAGCCGACAGGGCCCCACCGGGGAGCTGTTTTTT,TRBD1,TRBJ2-2,NA,TRBV9
CASSPSRGAYSNQPQHF,TGTGCCAGCTCACCAAGTAGGGGCGCTTATAGCAATCAGCCCCAGCATTTT,NA,TRBJ1-5,NA,TRBV18
CASSPTQGLKETQYF,TGTGCCAGCTCACCCACACAGGGTTTGAAAGAGACCCAGTACTTC,NA,TRBJ2-5,NA,TRBV18
CASSFRVIGTEAFF,TGTGCCAGCAGTTTCCGGGTAATAGGCACTGAAGCTTTCTTT,NA,TRBJ1-1,once,TRBV6-2/TRBV6-3
CASSLPGQGNSPLHF,TGTGCCAGTAGTCTCCCGGGACAGGGGAATTCACCCCTCCACTTT,TRBD1,TRBJ1-6,once,TRBV19
CASSLGGSNLLEQYF,TGTGCCAGCAGCTTGGGAGGGAGTAACCTTCTTGAGCAGTACTTC,NA,TRBJ2-7,NA,TRBV5-4
CASTAEDHGYTF,TGTGCCAGCACCGCGGAAGATCACGGCTACACCTTC,NA,TRBJ1-2,NA,TRBV6-5
CSVTGANYGYTF,TGCAGCGTCACAGGTGCTAACTATGGCTACACCTTC,NA,TRBJ1-2,NA,TRBV29-1
CASSPQANTEAFF,TGTGCCAGCTCACCCCAGGCGAACACTGAAGCTTTCTTT,NA,TRBJ1-1,NA,TRBV18
CASSPEGGGGAFEQFF,TGCGCCAGCAGCCCGGAAGGTGGCGGGGGGGCCTTTGAGCAGTTCTTC,TRBD2,TRBJ2-1,NA,TRBV5-1
CASSLSGLGNTIYF,TGTGCCAGCAGCTTGTCAGGGCTCGGAAACACCATATATTTT,NA,TRBJ1-3,NA,TRBV5-5
CASSGTGYQGETQYF,TGTGCCAGCAGCGGGACAGGTTACCAGGGGGAGACCCAGTACTTC,TRBD1,TRBJ2-5,NA,TRBV7-6
CASSPGLNEKLFF,TGTGCCAGCTCACCGGGACTTAATGAAAAACTGTTTTTT,NA,TRBJ1-4,NA,TRBV18
CASSSTLRGETQYF,TGTGCCAGCAGCTCTACCCTCAGGGGGGAGACCCAGTACTTC,TRBD1,TRBJ2-5,NA,TRBV7-2
CSSEEEGYTF,TGCAGTTCCGAGGAGGAGGGCTACACCTTC,NA,TRBJ1-2,NA,TRBV29-1
CASSPMLAGAGYEQYF,TGTGCCAGCAGCCCCATGCTAGCGGGAGCCGGCTACGAGCAGTACTTC,TRBD2,TRBJ2-7,NA,TRBV5-4
CATAPGGTEAFF,TGTGCCACCGCCCCGGGGGGCACTGAAGCTTTCTTT,NA,TRBJ1-1,NA,TRBV10-3
CASSLRTQGNEKLFF,TGTGCCAGCAGCTTAAGGACACAGGGGAATGAAAAACTGTTTTTT,TRBD1,TRBJ1-4,NA,TRBV7-8
CASSLGGGGNTQYF,TGTGCCAGCAGCTTAGGGGGCGGGGGGAATACGCAGTATTTT,TRBD2,TRBJ2-3,NA,TRBV7-2
CATSDPRQARGEQYF,TGTGCCACCAGTGATCCGCGTCAGGCCCGGGGGGAGCAGTACTTC,NA,TRBJ2-7,NA,TRBV24-1
CATSDGVMGASNQPQHF,TGTGCCACCAGTGATGGGGTAATGGGGGCTAGCAATCAGCCCCAGCATTTT,NA,TRBJ1-5,NA,TRBV24-1